The 27 T cell receptor beta chains below were found in one sample sequenced in a study of blood T cell repertoires in COVID-19. The protocol was immunoSEQ multiplex PCR, while the TCRdb copy is restricted to in-frame clones and leaves out a portion. Of about 74,000 clones in the sample, over 75% were seen once. Sequencing was done on a sample of peripheral blood. These receptor sequences come from an elderly woman with active or convalescent COVID-19.

This chain uses TRBV10-1 with TRBJ1-1, with unresolved D. Trimming took off 3 bases at V and 4 bases at J, with 9 bases between the two ends. Germline V gives CDR1 WNHNN, CDR2 SYGVQD (reference sequence). The CDR3 is 13 amino acids. The CDR3 sequence is CASSEPGSTEAFF. The CDR3 bases are TGCGCCAGCAGTGAACCGGGGTCCACTGAAGCTTTCTTT.

The rearrangement links TRBV6-2 or TRBV6-3 to TRBJ2-1, with TRBD1 as a possible D gene (6 bases). Germline lookup yields CDR1 MNHEY and CDR2 SVGEGT. The ends were cut back, 2 bases at V and 7 bases at J, with 9 bases in the middle. The CDR3 covers 13 residues. Here the CDR3 reads CASSYPTGNEQFF. The CDR3 nucleotides read TGTGCCAGCAGTTACCCTACAGGGAATGAGCAGTTCTTC.

The genes are TRBV4-3 and TRBJ1-2; a weak D match, TRBD1 (6 bases). Trimming removed 0 bases from V and 8 bases from J, with 10 bases in between. The germline V gene has CDR1 LGHNA and CDR2 YSLEER. The CDR3 is made up of 13 amino acids. CDR3 residues: CASSQEAGEGYTF. CDR3 nucleotides: TGCGCCAGCAGCCAAGAGGCAGGGGAGGGCTACACCTTC.

The chain recombines TRBV30 with TRBJ1-6; no clear D. The V end was cut by 4 bases, the J end by 3 bases, with 13 bases between. This CDR3 spans 15 amino acids. Germline V gene lookup returns CDR1 GTSNPN and CDR2 SVGIG (reference sequence). CDR3 coding DNA: TGTGCCTGGACCCTCCCGGAGATCTATAATTCACCCCTCCACTTT. The encoded protein is CAWTLPEIYNSPLHF.

This clone was recorded only once. This chain links TRBV20-1 with TRBJ1-1, with unresolved D. The CDR3 length is 10 residues. The V and J ends lost 1 base and 6 bases respectively, with 3 bases between them. From germline, CDR1 is DFQATT and CDR2 SNEGSKA (reference sequence). CDR3 sequence (DNA): TGCAGTGCTAGAGTCTCTGAAGCTTTCTTT. This sequence encodes CSARVSEAFF.

V gene TRBV4-3 combines with J gene TRBJ2-5; perhaps TRBD1 as D (6 bases). V gave up 5 bases and J gave up 7 bases, with 26 bases separating them. This CDR3 has 17 residues. Germline V CDR1 and CDR2: LGHNA, YSLEER. The CDR3 nucleotides are TGCGCCAGCAGCGCCCGTTTTGAGGATACAGGGTTAGGGACCCAGTACTTC. Its protein is CASSARFEDTGLGTQYF.

V gene TRBV6-6 combines with J gene TRBJ1-2, with a tentative D call TRBD1 (6 bases). This CDR3 has 13 residues. V lost 3 bases, J lost 8 bases, and 13 bases lay in between. Germline CDR1 is MNHNY and CDR2 is SVGAGI (reference sequence). The CDR3 loop reads CASSYWGGQGYTF. CDR3 in DNA: TGTGCCAGCAGTTATTGGGGGGGCCAAGGCTACACCTTC.

This chain links TRBV6-5 with TRBJ1-5; 10 bases are a match to TRBD1. V shed 6 bases and J 5 bases; nucleotides not matched to a gene: 7. The CDR3 length is 15 residues. CDR1 and CDR2 from the germline V gene are MNHEY and SVGAGI. The CDR3 sequence: CASSPSTGGYQPQHF. CDR3 nucleotides: TGTGCCAGCAGCCCCTCGACAGGGGGCTATCAGCCCCAGCATTTT.

V and J are TRBV2 and TRBJ1-3; D is unresolved. The V end was cut by 3 bases, the J end by 0 bases, with 9 bases between. CDR1 is SNHLY, CDR2 FYNNEI, per germline. The length of the CDR3 is 15 residues. CDR3 sequence: CASSEGVLSGNTIYF. The DNA of the CDR3 is TGTGCCAGCAGTGAGGGCGTACTCTCTGGAAACACCATATATTTT. The variable domain in full, with the rest retrieved from reference TRBV2 and TRBJ1-3, is EPEVTQTPSHQVTQMGQEVILRCVPISNHLYFYWYRQILGQKVEFLVSFYNNEISEKSEIFDDQFSVERPDGSNFTLKIRSTKLEDSAMYFCASSEGVLSGNTIYFGEGSWLTVV.

V and J are TRBV27 and TRBJ1-2, with 8 bases fitting TRBD1. The length of the CDR3 is 13 residues. V was clipped by 7 bases and J by 5 bases; unmatched bases: 6. Germline V gene data show CDR1 as MNHEY and CDR2 as SMNVEV (reference sequence). The CDR3 sequence is CASTSGTGYGYTF. CDR3 bases: TGTGCCAGCACCTCGGGGACAGGTTATGGCTACACCTTC.

This clone was detected once. This chain connects TRBV12-3 or TRBV12-4 to TRBJ1-2; D may be TRBD1 (5 bases). This CDR3 spans 13 amino acids. V shed 2 bases and J shed 8 bases, with 12 bases lying between them. The DNA of the CDR3 is TGTGCCAGCAGTTTACAGGGTGTTAGGGGCTACACCTTC. Translated: CASSLQGVRGYTF.

The V gene is TRBV27, the J gene TRBJ2-1; TRBD2 matches 9 bases. Looked up from germline, CDR1 is MNHEY and CDR2 is SMNVEV (reference sequence). The CDR3 is 15 residues long. With V trimmed by 8 bases and J by 4 bases, 9 bases remained unmatched. The CDR3 spells CASGAGGAKYNEQFF. CDR3 DNA sequence: TGTGCCAGCGGGGCGGGGGGGGCCAAGTACAATGAGCAGTTCTTC.

The chain carries TRBV3-1 (or the pseudogene TRBV3-2) and TRBJ1-2; possibly TRBD1 for D (6 bases). Germline V gene sequence: CDR1 LGHDT, CDR2 YNNKEL (reference sequence). With 4 bases removed from V and 6 bases from J, the gap between germline ends came to 12 bases. This CDR3 comprises 13 residues. The CDR3 loop reads CASSRTDPHGYTF. CDR3 nucleotide sequence: TGTGCCAGCAGCCGGACAGATCCCCATGGCTACACCTTC.

This clone appeared a single time. V and J are TRBV5-4 and TRBJ2-2; D is uncertain. Trimming left V 0 bases short and J 6 bases short, with 9 bases between. Looked up from germline, CDR1 is SGHNT and CDR2 is YYREEE (reference sequence). The CDR3 consists of 14 residues. CDR3 amino acids: CASSLGGSAGELFF. The DNA of the CDR3 is TGTGCCAGCAGCTTGGGAGGTTCCGCCGGGGAGCTGTTTTTT.

The genes are TRBV19 and TRBJ1-1; 7 nucleotides match TRBD1. The length of the CDR3 is 13 residues. J was trimmed by 5 bases and V by 4 bases; bases with no gene match: 4. The germline CDR1 and CDR2 sequences are LNHDA and SQIVND (reference sequence). The CDR3 DNA is TGTGCCAGTAGTAACAGGGGTGCGACTGAAGCTTTCTTT. This gives the protein CASSNRGATEAFF.

This clone was seen a single time. The rearrangement joins TRBV7-7 to TRBJ1-1, with D maybe TRBD1 (6 bases). This CDR3 spans 13 amino acids. V lost 5 bases and J 1 base, leaving 8 bases between the germline ends. The germline V gene has CDR1 SSHAT and CDR2 FNYEAQ (reference sequence). CDR3 amino acids: CASSTGQNTEAFF. The DNA of the CDR3 is TGTGCCAGCAGCACGGGACAGAACACTGAAGCTTTCTTT.

The chain links TRBV6-2 or TRBV6-3 to TRBJ2-5; 16 bases fit TRBD2. The CDR3 has 17 residues. The ends lost 6 bases at V and 4 bases at J; junction bases unmatched: 8. The germline V gene encodes CDR1 MNHEY and CDR2 SVGEGT. This CDR3 reads CASSQGLAGGQGETQYF. CDR3 DNA sequence: TGTGCCAGCAGCCAGGGACTAGCGGGGGGGCAGGGAGAGACCCAGTACTTC.

The chain employs TRBV5-4 and TRBJ2-5, with 9 bases matching TRBD1. Trimming removed 3 bases from V and 5 bases from J; junction bases left unmatched: 5. This CDR3 has 14 amino acids. The germline V gene has CDR1 SGHNT and CDR2 YYREEE (reference sequence). The CDR3 loop is CASSSQGARETQYF. The CDR3 DNA reads TGTGCCAGCAGCTCACAGGGGGCGCGGGAGACCCAGTACTTC.

This chain connects TRBV30 to TRBJ1-5; D not resolved. This CDR3 spans 13 amino acids. CDR1 is GTSNPN, CDR2 SVGIG, per germline (reference sequence). Trimming cost V 2 bases and J 4 bases, with 9 bases left between them. DNA of the CDR3: TGTGCCTGGAGTCGTGAGAGGAATCAGCCCCAGCATTTT. Protein product: CAWSRERNQPQHF. Supplemented by reference TRBV30 and TRBJ1-5, the full variable domain reads SQTIHQWPATLVQPVGSPLSLECTVEGTSNPNLYWYRQAAGRGLQLLFYSVGIGQISSEVPQNLSASRPQDRQFILSSKKLLLSDSGFYLCAWSRERNQPQHFGDGTRLSIL.

The chain uses TRBV11-3 and TRBJ1-2; 8 bases line up with TRBD1. Trimming at V came to 0 bases and at J to 7 bases, leaving 1 base not matched to a gene. The V gene's germline CDR1 is SGHNT and CDR2 YENEEA. The CDR3 is made up of 13 amino acids. CDR3 nucleotide sequence: TGTGCCAGCAGCTTAGAGACAGGGGCTGGCTACACCTTC. Translation gives CASSLETGAGYTF.

This clone was recorded at least ten times. The chain recombines TRBV30 with TRBJ2-7; TRBD1 matches 7 bases. Trimming removed 4 bases from V and 5 bases from J; junction bases left unmatched: 11. This CDR3 is built from 14 residues. Germline CDR1 is GTSNPN and CDR2 is SVGIG (reference sequence). CDR3: CAWTTGVSYDEQYF. The DNA of the CDR3 is TGTGCCTGGACTACAGGGGTCTCCTACGACGAGCAGTACTTC.

Only one count was recorded for this clone. The rearrangement links TRBV11-2 to TRBJ2-7; D is unresolved. CDR1 and CDR2 (germline): SGHAT, FQNNGV. The CDR3 has 13 residues. V lost 2 bases, J lost 2 bases, and 7 bases lay in between. The CDR3 protein is CASSLTGAYEQYF. CDR3 in DNA: TGTGCCAGCAGCTTAACCGGTGCCTACGAGCAGTACTTC.

The chain carries TRBV6-6 and TRBJ2-1; a possible D gene is TRBD1 (6 bases). This CDR3 has 15 amino acids. Trimming removed 2 bases at V and 0 bases at J, with 8 bases between. Germline lookup yields CDR1 MNHNY and CDR2 SVGAGI (reference sequence). The CDR3 DNA reads TGTGCCAGCAGTTACGAGGGGGACTCCTACAATGAGCAGTTCTTC. This translates into CASSYEGDSYNEQFF.

The chain carries TRBV4-2 and TRBJ1-1; D might be TRBD1 (6 bases). The CDR3 length is 19 residues. V lost 1 base and J lost 0, with 21 bases in between. The germline V gene has CDR1 LGHNA and CDR2 YNFKEQ. CDR3 DNA: TGTGCCAGCAGCCAAGTGAGAGGGGGTACGCGAGTCGTGAACACTGAAGCTTTCTTT. It is translated as CASSQVRGGTRVVNTEAFF.

The gene calls are TRBV12-5 and TRBJ2-1, with 8 bases matching TRBD2. From germline, CDR1 is LGHNT and CDR2 FRNRAP. This CDR3 contains 14 residues. V dropped 4 bases and J dropped 5; count of bases not matched to a gene: 4. The CDR3 here is CASGSGGAHNEQFF. The DNA for the CDR3 is TGTGCTAGTGGTTCCGGGGGGGCCCACAATGAGCAGTTCTTC.

The chain uses TRBV7-2 and TRBJ1-5, with 7 bases aligning to TRBD1. V lost 5 bases and J lost 5; bases outside the gene matches: 12. The CDR3 has 16 residues. Germline-derived CDR1 and CDR2 are SGHTA and FQGNSA. The CDR3 DNA reads as TGTGCCAGCAGCCCAACAGGGGACCTCACATATCAGCCCCAGCATTTT. Protein: CASSPTGDLTYQPQHF.

This chain's CDR3 is CAISESTGHSPLHF. CDR3 nucleotide sequence: TGTGCCATCAGTGAGTCGACAGGGCATTCACCCCTCCACTTT. V is TRBV10-3 and J is TRBJ1-6, with TRBD1 identical over 7 bases. V trimming: 0 bases; J trimming: 8 bases; junction bases outside the gene matches: 1. The CDR3 sequence is 14 residues long. Germline V gene sequence: CDR1 ENHRY, CDR2 SYGVKD.